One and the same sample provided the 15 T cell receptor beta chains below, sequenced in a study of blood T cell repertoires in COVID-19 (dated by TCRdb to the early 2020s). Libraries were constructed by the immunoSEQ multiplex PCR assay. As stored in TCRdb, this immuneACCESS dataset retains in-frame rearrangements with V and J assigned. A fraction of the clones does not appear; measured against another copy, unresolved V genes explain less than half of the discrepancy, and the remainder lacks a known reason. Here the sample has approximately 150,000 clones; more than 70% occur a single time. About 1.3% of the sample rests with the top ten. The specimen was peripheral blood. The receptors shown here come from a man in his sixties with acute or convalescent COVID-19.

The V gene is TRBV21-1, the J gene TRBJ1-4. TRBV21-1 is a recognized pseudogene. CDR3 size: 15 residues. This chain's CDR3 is CASSNFSATNEKLFF. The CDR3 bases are TGTGCCAGCAGCAATTTTAGTGCAACTAATGAAAAACTGTTTTTT.

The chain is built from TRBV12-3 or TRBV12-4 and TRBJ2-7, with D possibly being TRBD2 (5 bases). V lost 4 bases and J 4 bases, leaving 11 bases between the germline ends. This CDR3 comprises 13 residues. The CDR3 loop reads CASSSGGPYEQYF. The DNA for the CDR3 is TGTGCCAGCAGTTCCGGAGGACCTTACGAGCAGTACTTC.

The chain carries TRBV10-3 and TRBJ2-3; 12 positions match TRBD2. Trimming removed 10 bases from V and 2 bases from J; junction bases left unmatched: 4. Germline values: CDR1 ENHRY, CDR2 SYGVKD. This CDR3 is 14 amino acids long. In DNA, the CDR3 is TGTGCCACCCGACTAGCGGGGGACACAGATACGCAGTATTTT. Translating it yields CATRLAGDTDTQYF.

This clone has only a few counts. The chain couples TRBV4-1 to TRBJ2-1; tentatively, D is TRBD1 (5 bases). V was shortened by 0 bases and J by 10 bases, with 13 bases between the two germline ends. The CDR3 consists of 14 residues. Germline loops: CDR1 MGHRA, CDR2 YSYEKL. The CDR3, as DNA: TGCGCCAGCAGCCAAGACCAGGGCCCCCGGGAGCAGTTCTTC. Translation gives CASSQDQGPREQFF.

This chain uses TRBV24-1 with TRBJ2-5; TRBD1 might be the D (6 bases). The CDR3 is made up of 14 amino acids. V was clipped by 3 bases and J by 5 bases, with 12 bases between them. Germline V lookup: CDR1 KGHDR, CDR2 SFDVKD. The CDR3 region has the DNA TGTGCCACCAGTGATGCAGGGGTCCGGGAGACCCAGTACTTC. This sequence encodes CATSDAGVRETQYF.

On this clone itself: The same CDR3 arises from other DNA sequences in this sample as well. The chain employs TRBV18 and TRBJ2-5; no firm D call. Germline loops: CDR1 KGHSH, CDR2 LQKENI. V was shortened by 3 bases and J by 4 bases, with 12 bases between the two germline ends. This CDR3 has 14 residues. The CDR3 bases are TGTGCCAGCTCACCTAGAGGCAGCCGAGAGACCCAGTACTTC. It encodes CASSPRGSRETQYF.

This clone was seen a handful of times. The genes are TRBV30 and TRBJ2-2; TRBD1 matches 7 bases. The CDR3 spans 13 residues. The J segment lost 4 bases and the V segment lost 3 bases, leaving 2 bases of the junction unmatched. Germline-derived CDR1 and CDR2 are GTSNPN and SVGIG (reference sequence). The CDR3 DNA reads TGTGCCTGGAGGCCAGGGGGCACCGGGGAGCTGTTTTTT. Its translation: CAWRPGGTGELFF.

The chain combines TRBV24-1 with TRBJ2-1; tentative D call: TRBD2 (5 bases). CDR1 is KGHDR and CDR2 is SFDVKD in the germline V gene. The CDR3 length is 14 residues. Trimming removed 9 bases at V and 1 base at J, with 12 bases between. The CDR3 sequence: CATSTDLSYNEQFF. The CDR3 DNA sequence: TGTGCCACCTCAACGGACTTATCCTACAATGAGCAGTTCTTC.

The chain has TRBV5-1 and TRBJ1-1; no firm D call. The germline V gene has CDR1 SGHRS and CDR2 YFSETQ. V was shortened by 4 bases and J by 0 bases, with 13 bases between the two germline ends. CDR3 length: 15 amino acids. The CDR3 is CASSPPAGLNTEAFF. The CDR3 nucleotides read TGCGCCAGCAGCCCCCCGGCAGGATTGAACACTGAAGCTTTCTTT.

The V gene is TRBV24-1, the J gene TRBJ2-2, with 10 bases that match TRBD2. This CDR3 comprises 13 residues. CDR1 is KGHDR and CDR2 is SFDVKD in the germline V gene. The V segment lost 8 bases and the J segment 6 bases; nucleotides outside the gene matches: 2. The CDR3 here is CATKREGAGELFF. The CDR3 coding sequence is TGTGCCACCAAGCGGGAGGGAGCCGGGGAGCTGTTTTTT.

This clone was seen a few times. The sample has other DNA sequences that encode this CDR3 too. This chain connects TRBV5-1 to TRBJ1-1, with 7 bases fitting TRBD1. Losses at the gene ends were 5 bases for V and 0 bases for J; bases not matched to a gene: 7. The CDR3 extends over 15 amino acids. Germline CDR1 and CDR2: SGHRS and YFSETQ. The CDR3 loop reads CASSLGGQMNTEAFF. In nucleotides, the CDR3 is TGCGCCAGCAGTCTGGGGGGACAGATGAACACTGAAGCTTTCTTT.

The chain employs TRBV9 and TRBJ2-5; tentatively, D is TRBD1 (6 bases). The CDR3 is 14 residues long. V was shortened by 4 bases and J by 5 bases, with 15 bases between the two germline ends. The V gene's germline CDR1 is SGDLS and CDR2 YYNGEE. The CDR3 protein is CASSSQGLGETQYF. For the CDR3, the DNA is TGTGCCAGCAGCTCACAGGGTTTAGGGGAGACCCAGTACTTC.

CDR3 sequence reads: CASFRTIQGYGYTF. CDR3 coding DNA: TGTGCCAGCTTCAGGACCATCCAGGGCTATGGCTACACCTTC. The genes are TRBV6-5 and TRBJ1-2, with D possibly being TRBD1 (5 bases). Germline V gives CDR1 MNHEY, CDR2 SVGAGI. The V and J ends lost 8 bases and 4 bases respectively, with 17 bases between them. CDR3 length: 14 residues.

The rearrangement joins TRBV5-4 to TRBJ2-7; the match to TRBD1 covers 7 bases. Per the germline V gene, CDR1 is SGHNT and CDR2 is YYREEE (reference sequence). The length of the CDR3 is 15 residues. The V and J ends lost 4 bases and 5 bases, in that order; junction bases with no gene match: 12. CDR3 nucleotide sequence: TGTGCCAGCAGCCAGCCCGCGACAGGGCAGCACGAGCAGTACTTC. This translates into CASSQPATGQHEQYF.

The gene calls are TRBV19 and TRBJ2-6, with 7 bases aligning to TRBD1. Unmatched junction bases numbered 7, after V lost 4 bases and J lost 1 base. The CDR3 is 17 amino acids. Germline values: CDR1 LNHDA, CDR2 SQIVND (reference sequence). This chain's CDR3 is CASSKQTGPSGANVLTF. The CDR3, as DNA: TGTGCCAGTAGTAAACAGACAGGGCCTTCTGGGGCCAACGTCCTGACTTTC.